This TCR beta chain was sequenced during a study of T-cell memory formation after mild COVID-19. For the study at large: TCR clusters showed largely donor specificity. Study results and limitations: A balance of CD4 and CD8 characterized clones contracting day 15 to 85, whereas later expanders leaned CD4+.

Researchers used 5'RACE with constant-segment primers to make TCR alpha and TCR beta cDNA libraries that carry sample barcodes and UMIs. TCRdb called the 5' RACE reads again in MiXCR, with one record for every CDR3 protein. The sample consists of hundreds of thousands of distinct CDR3 sequences, about 20% of them appearing once. As to this clonotype: Its target is unknown.

V was trimmed by 3 bases and J by 1 base, leaving 18 bases between them. This CDR3 contains 18 residues. Germline V gives CDR1 ENHRY, CDR2 SYGVKD. V gene TRBV10-3 combines with J gene TRBJ2-2; D not resolved. This TCR came from an adult woman who had mild COVID-19 (a few samples of this study predate the infection). Cell type and time point are not known. The specimen was PBMCs or a T cell subset sorted from them (not recorded which). CDR3 coding DNA: TGTGCCATCAGTGATTCGAGAATTACGTCGGAGAACACCGGGGAGCTGTTTTTT. Translation: CAISDSRITSENTGELFF.